Detailed here is one T cell receptor beta chain. Its antigen is still unknown. This record comes from a study of cytomegalovirus exposure and HLA in healthy donors. Study outcomes and limitations: A later analysis showed that HLA-associated TCR beta chains had undergone more clonal expansion than equally common others. Listed as cytomegalovirus-associated were over 150 TCR beta chains. There were several of the most significant clusters that appeared linked to common viral pathogens in a later analysis.

This PCR relied on a set of 60 Vbeta primers and 13 Jbeta primers. As handled by the study authors: Roughly 11 million of the 60 million to 80 million unique TCR beta chains counted in a later analysis were shared. The method was immunoSEQ multiplex PCR; TCRdb's version includes in-frame clones alone and lacks a portion of them. V and J calls and clone size follow that table, whereas D and trimming were derived from the DNA. The sample consists of roughly 73,000 clones, 84% of them appearing once. There are 12 residues in the CDR3. Trimming removed 4 bases from V and 3 bases from J, with 10 bases in between. In germline, CDR1 is SQVTM, CDR2 ANQGSEA.

The sample comprised PBMCs. The source of this sequence is a woman aged 45-65 years in good health and CMV-seronegative. The J gene is TRBJ2-7, the V gene TRBV29-1; D might be TRBD1 (5 bases). CDR3 amino acids: CSVGDSYYEQYF. Here the CDR3 DNA reads TGCAGCGTTGGCGACAGTTACTACGAGCAGTACTTC.